This T cell receptor beta chain was identified during a study of cytomegalovirus exposure and HLA in healthy donors. Overall study findings and caveats: Data from an earlier analysis indicated that most TCR beta V segments were productive either about 90% or about 30% of the time.

With regard to this clone: Its target is not known.

PCR involved 60 Vbeta and 13 Jbeta primers. The protocol was immunoSEQ multiplex PCR, while the TCRdb copy is restricted to in-frame clones and leaves out a portion. The sample carries approximately 180,000 clones, roughly 80% recorded once. The CDR3 extends over 17 amino acids. Germline CDR1 reads KGHSH; CDR2 reads LQKENI. The trim removed 3 bases at V and 0 bases at J, leaving 7 bases unmatched. The J gene is TRBJ1-3, the V gene TRBV18; 8 nucleotides agree with TRBD1. Sequencing was carried out using PBMCs. The origin of this receptor is a man younger than 40 in good health and CMV-seropositive. CDR3 sequence (DNA): TGTGCCAGCTCACCTTGGACAGGGCGCAACTCTGGAAACACCATATATTTT. It is translated as CASSPWTGRNSGNTIYF.